Described below is a single TCR beta chain sequence and its context. Its target is unknown. This entry is derived from a study of T cell responses to AZD1222 COVID-19 vaccine. V lost 4 bases, J lost 2 bases, and 16 bases lay in between. This CDR3 comprises 16 residues. Germline CDR1 MDHEN, CDR2 SYDVKM. Clones were read by immunoSEQ multiplex PCR, and TCRdb kept only the in-frame ones, dropping some. This sample has 130,000 or so clones, with 70% to 85% found just once. Study results and caveats: Without day 14 samples, only post-peak T cell repertoires were studied. Reportedly, nearly half of unique spike TCRs recognized epitopes outside B.1.351/B.1.1.7 mutations. Spike-specific TCR breadth and depth both grew after two AZD1222 doses.

The sequenced sample was peripheral blood, obtained 28 days after the second AZD1222 dose. The source of this sequence is an adult who received the AZD1222 COVID-19 vaccine. The V call is TRBV28, the J call TRBJ2-3; D is perhaps TRBD1 (7 bases). In nucleotides, the CDR3 is TGTGCCAGCAGTTCCCCAGGGGGGAAGTACACAGATACGCAGTATTTT. Its translation: CASSSPGGKYTDTQYF.